These T cell receptor beta chains were read from a single sample in a study of cytomegalovirus exposure and HLA in healthy donors. TCRdb keeps only in-frame clones here, not all; method: immunoSEQ multiplex PCR. The sample lists roughly 180,000 clones, approximately 80% occurring once. Material for sequencing was PBMCs. The receptors come from a female donor in good health and CMV-seronegative. Each CDR3 is given with its conserved first and last residue. A D gene is named only where the DNA matches it firmly. Where a row states a size, it is once, few, many or the class of an expanded clone; other rows omit it.

TRBD1,TRBJ2-6,TRBV5-1,-,CASSDRGSGANVLTF,TGCGCCAGCAGTGACAGGGGCTCTGGGGCCAACGTCCTGACTTTC
-,TRBJ2-2,TRBV6-5,-,CASRGLSGELFF,TGTGCCAGCAGGGGGCTGAGTGGGGAGCTGTTTTTT
-,TRBJ1-3,TRBV6-6,-,CASRDTGNTIYF,TGTGCCAGCCGGGACACCGGAAACACCATATATTTT
-,TRBJ2-6,TRBV7-9,-,CSSRVEGANVLTF,TGTTCCAGCAGGGTTGAGGGGGCCAACGTCCTGACTTTC
-,TRBJ2-7,TRBV20-1,once,CSAQGQGEQYF,TGCAGTGCCCAGGGACAAGGCGAGCAGTACTTC
TRBD2,TRBJ2-1,TRBV13,-,CASRLAGGHGEQFF,TGTGCCAGCAGGCTAGCGGGGGGGCATGGTGAGCAGTTCTTC
-,TRBJ1-6,TRBV5-4,-,CASSPGGFNSPLHF,TGTGCCAGCAGCCCCGGGGGATTCAATTCACCCCTCCACTTT
TRBD2,TRBJ2-1,TRBV5-4,few,CASSFPAGGPGNEQFF,TGTGCCAGCAGCTTTCCCGCGGGAGGGCCTGGCAATGAGCAGTTCTTC
-,TRBJ2-5,TRBV18,-,CASSILDQETQYF,TGTGCCAGCTCAATCCTTGACCAAGAGACCCAGTACTTC
-,TRBJ1-2,TRBV5-5,-,CASSLAYYGYTF,TGTGCCAGCAGCTTGGCCTACTATGGCTACACCTTC
-,TRBJ1-2,TRBV13,-,CASSTWRERGGGYTF,TGTGCCAGCAGCACGTGGCGAGAAAGAGGGGGTGGCTACACCTTC
TRBD2,TRBJ2-2,TRBV7-8,-,CASSLMGWSGRASAGELFF,TGTGCCAGCAGCCTAATGGGGTGGAGCGGGAGGGCCTCGGCCGGGGAGCTGTTTTTT
-,TRBJ1-2,TRBV29-1,-,CSVVSLNYGYTF,TGCAGCGTTGTATCCTTGAACTATGGCTACACCTTC
TRBD1,TRBJ1-4,TRBV6-6,-,CASSPPGTGPEKLFF,TGTGCCAGCAGCCCCCCCGGGACAGGTCCCGAAAAACTGTTTTTT
-,TRBJ1-5,TRBV2,-,CASSWDIIDQPQHF,TGTGCCAGCAGTTGGGACATTATCGATCAGCCCCAGCATTTT
-,TRBJ1-1,TRBV29-1,-,CSGSTTGNSEAFF,TGCAGCGGAAGTACAACAGGGAACTCTGAAGCTTTCTTT
TRBD2,TRBJ2-1,TRBV10-3,-,CAISEPQSGRAGTNEQFF,TGTGCCATCAGTGAGCCTCAGAGCGGGAGGGCCGGGACCAATGAGCAGTTCTTC
TRBD1,TRBJ1-3,TRBV18,few,CASSRTGRAVTGNTIYF,TGTGCCAGCTCACGGACAGGGCGAGCTGTTACTGGAAACACCATATATTTT
TRBD1,TRBJ2-4,TRBV5-4,-,CASSTHGGQGGSNIQYF,TGTGCCAGCAGCACCCACGGGGGACAGGGTGGTTCGAACATTCAGTACTTC
-,TRBJ2-5,TRBV7-9,-,CSSSLTRGPQETQYF,TGTTCCAGCAGCCTCACTCGAGGGCCGCAAGAGACCCAGTACTTC
-,TRBJ2-3,TRBV19,-,CASSIGTLRTDTQYF,TGTGCCAGTAGTATAGGCACTCTCCGGACAGATACGCAGTATTTT
TRBD1,TRBJ1-2,TRBV25-1,-,CASSPRTGGVSGYTF,TGTGCCAGCAGTCCGCGGACAGGGGGCGTGTCGGGCTACACCTTC
TRBD2,TRBJ2-5,TRBV28,-,CASSFAGGFVLGQYF,TGTGCCAGCAGTTTCGCGGGAGGGTTTGTTCTTGGGCAGTACTTC
TRBD1,TRBJ1-5,TRBV7-2,few,CASSAGTVLGQPQHF,TGTGCCAGCAGCGCAGGGACAGTCTTGGGACAGCCCCAGCATTTT
-,TRBJ1-2,TRBV29-1,-,CSVDSGFGGGYTF,TGCAGCGTTGATTCCGGTTTCGGGGGAGGCTACACCTTC
TRBD2,TRBJ2-1,TRBV7-9,few,CASSFSSGREYEQFF,TGTGCCAGCAGCTTCTCTAGCGGGAGGGAGTATGAGCAGTTCTTC
-,TRBJ1-3,TRBV6-5,-,CASDRGLGYTIYF,TGTGCCAGCGACCGGGGGTTGGGTTACACCATATATTTT
TRBD1,TRBJ2-3,TRBV5-1,-,CASSPGTGDTDTQYF,TGCGCCAGCAGCCCTGGGACAGGAGACACAGATACGCAGTATTTT
-,TRBJ1-5,TRBV2,-,CASSVQGNRPQHF,TGTGCCAGCAGCGTGCAGGGTAATCGACCCCAGCATTTT
TRBD1,TRBJ1-6,TRBV9,-,CASSTRTGGNSPLHF,TGTGCCAGCAGCACCCGGACAGGGGGCAATTCACCCCTCCACTTT
TRBD2,TRBJ2-1,TRBV7-2,-,CASTPESGRPREQFF,TGTGCCAGCACCCCCGAGTCCGGGAGGCCCCGTGAGCAGTTCTTC
-,TRBJ2-7,TRBV14,-,CASSQASLALGGEQYF,TGTGCCAGCAGCCAAGCCTCACTAGCTCTCGGGGGTGAGCAGTACTTC
-,TRBJ1-1,TRBV5-1,-,CASSLEATRRYTEAFF,TGCGCCAGCAGCTTGGAAGCGACTCGTAGGTACACTGAAGCTTTCTTT
-,TRBJ1-1,TRBV20-1,once,CSATNTEAFF,TGCAGTGCGACTAACACTGAAGCTTTCTTT
-,TRBJ2-5,TRBV9,once,CASSQGVSQETQYF,TGTGCCAGCAGCCAGGGCGTTTCACAGGAGACCCAGTACTTC
-,TRBJ1-2,TRBV2,-,CASSERQSVYGYTF,TGTGCCAGCAGTGAGCGACAGTCGGTCTATGGCTACACCTTC
-,TRBJ1-1,TRBV6-5,-,CASSPGSEAFF,TGTGCCAGCAGCCCGGGGAGTGAAGCTTTCTTT
TRBD1,TRBJ1-5,TRBV19,-,CASMTYDRGDQPQHF,TGTGCCAGTATGACCTACGACAGGGGGGATCAGCCCCAGCATTTT
TRBD1,TRBJ2-7,TRBV19,-,CASRGTGKFHEQYF,TGTGCCAGTAGGGGGACAGGGAAATTCCACGAGCAGTACTTC
-,TRBJ1-4,TRBV30,-,CAWNLPTTGHEKLFF,TGTGCCTGGAACCTTCCCACTACGGGTCATGAAAAACTGTTTTTT
-,TRBJ1-5,TRBV27,-,CASSLGVGNQPQHF,TGTGCCAGCAGCCTAGGGGTCGGCAATCAGCCCCAGCATTTT
-,TRBJ1-2,TRBV6-5,-,CASSYSRSANYGYTF,TGTGCCAGCAGTTACTCAAGAAGCGCTAACTATGGCTACACCTTC
-,TRBJ1-6,TRBV27,-,CASSLGRQTTLHF,TGTGCCAGCAGTTTAGGGCGACAGACGACCCTCCACTTT
TRBD1,TRBJ1-5,TRBV7-9,-,CASSLGGRGPHQPQHF,TGTGCCAGCAGCTTAGGGGGCAGGGGGCCTCATCAGCCCCAGCATTTT
TRBD2,TRBJ2-2,TRBV5-4,-,CASSLDARSGSSGELFF,TGTGCCAGCAGCTTGGACGCTCGGAGCGGGAGTTCCGGGGAGCTGTTTTTT
-,TRBJ1-6,TRBV6-5,-,CASSYTTPSNSPLHF,TGTGCCAGCAGTTACACCACTCCTTCTAATTCACCCCTCCACTTT
TRBD2,TRBJ2-1,TRBV4-1,-,CASSLLGGASGRPSEQFF,TGCGCCAGCAGCCTCCTAGGGGGAGCTAGCGGGAGGCCGAGTGAGCAGTTCTTC
TRBD1,TRBJ1-1,TRBV6-6,-,CASSYLGQGMGEAFF,TGTGCTAGCAGTTACCTAGGACAGGGGATGGGTGAAGCTTTCTTT
TRBD1,TRBJ1-1,TRBV11-1,once,CASSTRQGGTEAFF,TGTGCCAGCAGCACTAGACAGGGTGGCACTGAAGCTTTCTTT
-,TRBJ2-3,TRBV9,-,CASSVVGSDTQYF,TGTGCCAGCAGCGTAGTTGGCTCAGATACGCAGTATTTT
TRBD2,TRBJ2-2,TRBV9,-,CASSVGWTSGNTGELFF,TGTGCCAGCAGCGTAGGTTGGACTAGCGGAAACACCGGGGAGCTGTTTTTT
-,TRBJ1-5,TRBV12-2,-,CASRFIGGLNQPQHF,TGTGCAAGTCGCTTTATAGGGGGTCTCAATCAGCCCCAGCACTTT
TRBD1,TRBJ1-2,TRBV30,once,CAWSVRTGGLYGYTF,TGTGCCTGGAGTGTCCGGACAGGGGGTTTGTATGGCTACACCTTC
TRBD2,TRBJ2-5,TRBV27,few,CASSLGTSGETQYF,TGTGCCAGCAGTTTAGGGACTAGCGGAGAGACCCAGTACTTC
TRBD1,TRBJ1-1,TRBV18,-,CASSPKDRAEAFF,TGTGCCAGCTCACCAAAAGACAGGGCAGAGGCTTTCTTT
TRBD1,TRBJ1-1,TRBV28,-,CASRGTGNTEAFF,TGTGCCAGCAGGGGGACAGGGAACACTGAAGCTTTCTTT
TRBD1,TRBJ2-7,TRBV27,-,CASRTGGEGEQYF,TGTGCCAGCAGGACAGGGGGCGAAGGCGAGCAGTACTTC
-,TRBJ1-5,TRBV2,few,CASSDRTGINQPQHF,TGTGCCAGCAGTGACCGAACTGGTATTAATCAGCCCCAGCATTTT
TRBD1,TRBJ1-2,TRBV9,-,CASSLGQGACTF,TGTGCCAGCAGCCTGGGACAGGGGGCGTGCACCTTC
-,TRBJ1-1,TRBV27,few,CASRTLDSYTEAFF,TGTGCCAGCAGAACCCTAGACAGCTACACTGAAGCTTTCTTT